This record looks at one TCR beta chain sequence and its context. Its antigen is not known. V was cut by 2 bases and J by 0 bases, with 17 bases left in between. CDR1 is SGHNT, CDR2 YYREEE, per germline (reference sequence). The CDR3 runs 17 residues. The entry originates in a study of cytomegalovirus exposure and HLA in healthy donors. The PCR made use of 60 Vbeta and 13 Jbeta primers. Using immunoSEQ multiplex PCR, the repertoire was profiled, and TCRdb retains in-frame clones only, with some absent. The sample has tens of thousands of clones. Findings and caveats of the study: Available immune exposure information covered CMV serostatus only. The authors reported that TCR beta sequences could predict HLA-A and HLA-B alleles. These predictions were accurate for most subjects in the first cohort.

The clonotype was recovered from a man aged 45-65 years in good health and CMV-seropositive. The rearrangement links TRBV5-4 to TRBJ1-1; D perhaps matches TRBD1 (5 bases). The sample taken for sequencing was PBMCs. The chain's CDR3 is CASSLFRRTPMNTEAFF. The CDR3 DNA is TGTGCCAGCAGCTTATTCCGGCGGACACCCATGAACACTGAAGCTTTCTTT.